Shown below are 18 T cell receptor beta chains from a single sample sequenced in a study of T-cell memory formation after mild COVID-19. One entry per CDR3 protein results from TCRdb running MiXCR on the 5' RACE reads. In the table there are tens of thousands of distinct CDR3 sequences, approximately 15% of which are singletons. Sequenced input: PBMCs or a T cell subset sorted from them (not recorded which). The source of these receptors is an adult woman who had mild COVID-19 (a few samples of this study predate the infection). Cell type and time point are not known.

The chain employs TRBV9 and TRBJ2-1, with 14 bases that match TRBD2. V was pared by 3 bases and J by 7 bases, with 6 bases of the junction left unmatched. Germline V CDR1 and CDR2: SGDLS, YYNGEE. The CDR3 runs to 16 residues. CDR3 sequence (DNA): TGTGCCAGCAGCGGCTCGACTAGCGGGGGGGCTAATGAGCAGTTCTTC. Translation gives CASSGSTSGGANEQFF.

The CDR3 coding sequence is TGTGCCAGCAGCCAAGATCAGGGGACTCCTAATGGTTACTACGAGCAGTACTTC. This encodes CASSQDQGTPNGYYEQYF. This sequence joins TRBV3-2 and TRBJ2-7; the table gives TRBD2 as D, unverified against the DNA. TRBV3-2 is shown as a pseudogene. The CDR3 covers 18 residues.

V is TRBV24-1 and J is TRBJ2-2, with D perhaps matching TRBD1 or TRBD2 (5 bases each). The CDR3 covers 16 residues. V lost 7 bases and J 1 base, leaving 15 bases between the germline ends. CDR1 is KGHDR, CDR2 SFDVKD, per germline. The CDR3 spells CATSPRAGRNTGELFF. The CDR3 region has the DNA TGTGCCACCAGCCCACGGGCAGGGAGGAACACCGGGGAGCTGTTTTTT.

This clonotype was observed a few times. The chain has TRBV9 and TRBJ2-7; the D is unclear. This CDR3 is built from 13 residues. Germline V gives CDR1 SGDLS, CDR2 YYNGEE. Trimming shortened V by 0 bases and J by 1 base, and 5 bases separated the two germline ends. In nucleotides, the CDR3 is TGTGCCAGCAGCGTAGAAGGGTCCTACGAGCAGTACTTC. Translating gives CASSVEGSYEQYF.

The CDR3 region is CASSGGTAGFTGELFF. In DNA, the CDR3 is TGTGCCAGCAGCGGAGGGACCGCCGGGTTCACCGGGGAGCTGTTTTTT. The J gene is TRBJ2-2, the V gene TRBV5-4, with D possibly matching TRBD2 (6 bases). Per germline, CDR1 SGHNT and CDR2 YYREEE (reference sequence). V lost 4 bases, J lost 4 bases, and 17 bases lay in between. The CDR3 runs to 16 residues.

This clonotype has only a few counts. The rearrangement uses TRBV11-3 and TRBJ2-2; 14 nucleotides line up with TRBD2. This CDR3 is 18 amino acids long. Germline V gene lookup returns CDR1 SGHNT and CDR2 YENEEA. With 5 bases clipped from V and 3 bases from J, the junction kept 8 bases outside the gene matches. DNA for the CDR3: TGTGCCAGCAGCACCGTCGGGACTAGCGGGAGATACACCGGGGAGCTGTTTTTT. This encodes CASSTVGTSGRYTGELFF.

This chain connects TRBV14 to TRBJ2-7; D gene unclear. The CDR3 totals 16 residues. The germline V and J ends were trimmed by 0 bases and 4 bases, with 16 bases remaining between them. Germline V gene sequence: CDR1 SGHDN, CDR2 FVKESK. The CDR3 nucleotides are TGTGCCAGCAGCCAAGATGTTAGTGGAGAAAGATACGAGCAGTACTTC. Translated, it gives CASSQDVSGERYEQYF.

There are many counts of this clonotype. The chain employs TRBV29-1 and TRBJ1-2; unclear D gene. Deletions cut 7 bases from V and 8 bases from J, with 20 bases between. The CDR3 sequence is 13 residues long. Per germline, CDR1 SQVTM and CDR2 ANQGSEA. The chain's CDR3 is CSAEGGSAVGYTF. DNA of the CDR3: TGCAGCGCCGAAGGAGGGAGCGCCGTAGGCTACACCTTC.

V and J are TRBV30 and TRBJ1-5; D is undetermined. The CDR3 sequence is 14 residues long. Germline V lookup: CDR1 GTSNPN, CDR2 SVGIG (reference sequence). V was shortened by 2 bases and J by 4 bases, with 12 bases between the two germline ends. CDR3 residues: CAWSWGGRNQPQHF. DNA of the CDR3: TGTGCCTGGAGTTGGGGAGGTCGGAATCAGCCCCAGCATTTT. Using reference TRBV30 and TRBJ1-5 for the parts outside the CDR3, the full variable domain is SQTIHQWPATLVQPVGSPLSLECTVEGTSNPNLYWYRQAAGRGLQLLFYSVGIGQISSEVPQNLSASRPQDRQFILSSKKLLLSDSGFYLCAWSWGGRNQPQHFGDGTRLSIL.

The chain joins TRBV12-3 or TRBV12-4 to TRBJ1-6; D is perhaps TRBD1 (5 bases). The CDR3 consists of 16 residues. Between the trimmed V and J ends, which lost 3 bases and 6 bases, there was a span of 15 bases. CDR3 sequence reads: CASSLSARVINSPLHF. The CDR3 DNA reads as TGTGCCAGCAGTTTGTCGGCCAGGGTAATTAATTCACCCCTCCACTTT.

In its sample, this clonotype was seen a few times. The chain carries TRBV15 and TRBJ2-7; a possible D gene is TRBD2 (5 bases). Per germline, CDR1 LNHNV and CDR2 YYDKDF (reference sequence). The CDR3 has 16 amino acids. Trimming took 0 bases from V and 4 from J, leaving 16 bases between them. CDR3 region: CATSRDPPGIVYEQYF. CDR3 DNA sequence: TGTGCCACCAGCAGAGATCCCCCCGGGATAGTTTACGAGCAGTACTTC.

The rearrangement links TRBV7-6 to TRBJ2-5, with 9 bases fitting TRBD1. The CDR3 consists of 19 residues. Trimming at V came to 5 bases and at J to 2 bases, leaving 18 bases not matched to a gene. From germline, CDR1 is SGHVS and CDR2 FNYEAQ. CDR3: CASSRDRELSRWFQETQYF. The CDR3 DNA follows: TGTGCCAGCAGCCGGGACAGGGAGTTGAGTCGGTGGTTTCAAGAGACCCAGTACTTC.

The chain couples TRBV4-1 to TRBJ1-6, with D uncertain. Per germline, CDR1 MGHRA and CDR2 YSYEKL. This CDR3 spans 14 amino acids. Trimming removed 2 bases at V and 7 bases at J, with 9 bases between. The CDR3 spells CASSQTDWNSPLHF. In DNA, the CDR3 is TGCGCCAGCAGCCAAACCGACTGGAATTCACCCCTCCACTTT.

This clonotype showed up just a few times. CDR3 residues: CASSFASSYEQYF. The CDR3 DNA follows: TGTGCCAGCAGTTTCGCCAGCTCCTACGAGCAGTACTTC. The chain carries TRBV27 and TRBJ2-7; D gene ambiguous. This CDR3 spans 13 amino acids. With 3 bases removed from V and 0 bases from J, the gap between germline ends came to 6 bases. Germline V gives CDR1 MNHEY, CDR2 SMNVEV (reference sequence).

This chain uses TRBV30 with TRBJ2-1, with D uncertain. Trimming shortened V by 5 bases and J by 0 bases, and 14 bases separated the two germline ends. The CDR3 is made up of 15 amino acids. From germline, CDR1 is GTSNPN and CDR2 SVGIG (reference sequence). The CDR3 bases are TGTGCCTGGCGTATGACGGAACCCTCCTACAATGAGCAGTTCTTC. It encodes CAWRMTEPSYNEQFF.

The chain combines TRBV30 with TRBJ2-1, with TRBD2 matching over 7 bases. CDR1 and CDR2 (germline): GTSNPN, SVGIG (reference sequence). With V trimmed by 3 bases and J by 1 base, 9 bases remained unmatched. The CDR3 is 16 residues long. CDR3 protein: CAWSGFASGSYNEQFF. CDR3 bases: TGTGCCTGGAGCGGGTTCGCTAGCGGATCCTACAATGAGCAGTTCTTC.

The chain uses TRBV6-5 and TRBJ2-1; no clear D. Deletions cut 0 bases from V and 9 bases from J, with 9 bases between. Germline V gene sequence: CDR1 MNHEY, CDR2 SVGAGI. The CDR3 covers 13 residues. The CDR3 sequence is CASSYSDSGEQFF. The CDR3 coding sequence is TGTGCCAGCAGTTACTCTGACTCGGGTGAGCAGTTCTTC.

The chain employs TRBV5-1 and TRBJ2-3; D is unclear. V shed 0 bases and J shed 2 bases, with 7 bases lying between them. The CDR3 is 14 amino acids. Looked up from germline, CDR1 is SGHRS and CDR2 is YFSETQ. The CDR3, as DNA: TGCGCCAGCAGCTTGGATCAGAACACAGATACGCAGTATTTT. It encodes CASSLDQNTDTQYF.